This T cell receptor (beta chain) appears in the sequencing data of a study of T-cell reconstitution after alpha-beta-depleted transplantation in children. CDR1 SGHDT and CDR2 YYEEEE come from the germline V gene. The length of the CDR3 is 14 residues. V dropped 4 bases and J dropped 3 bases, with 14 bases sitting between them. The authors prepared the TCRbeta library with unique molecular identifiers. TCRdb re-analysed the PCR reads in MiXCR, keeping a single row per CDR3 protein. The sample yields about 500,000 distinct CDR3 sequences, 32% seen once. V gene TRBV5-6 combines with J gene TRBJ2-7; D gene unclear. This receptor was taken from a human donor who donated a stem cell graft to a child with aplastic anemia. Sample: PBMCs from the stem cell graft donor, taken from the stem cell graft. In nucleotides, the CDR3 is TGTGCCAGCAGCCCCAACATGAGAATCTACGAGCAGTACGTC. Residues: CASSPNMRIYEQYV.